Following are 15 T cell receptor beta chains from one sample sequenced in a study of T cell responses to AZD1222 COVID-19 vaccine. The protocol was immunoSEQ multiplex PCR, while the TCRdb copy is restricted to in-frame clones and leaves out a portion. The sample lists around 95,000 clones, 70% to 90% occurring once. The material sequenced was peripheral blood, taken on day 0 of MenACWY control vaccination. These receptors originate from an adult in good health.

The chain recombines TRBV4-1 with TRBJ1-5, with D unclear. Trimming took off 4 bases at V and 1 base at J, with 11 bases between the two ends. Germline CDR1 and CDR2: MGHRA and YSYEKL. This CDR3 spans 15 amino acids. CDR3 sequence reads: CASSPGTASNQPQHF. In DNA, the CDR3 is TGCGCCAGCAGCCCCGGTACGGCAAGCAATCAGCCCCAGCATTTT.

The CDR3 DNA reads as TGTGCCAGTAGTATTAAGGCGACAGAGCACTCCTACGAGCAGTACTTC. Translation gives CASSIKATEHSYEQYF. The J gene is TRBJ2-7, the V gene TRBV19; D perhaps matches TRBD1 (5 bases). Germline V gives CDR1 LNHDA, CDR2 SQIVND (reference sequence). The V end was cut by 3 bases, the J end by 0 bases, with 15 bases between. CDR3 length equals 16 residues.

The chain is built from TRBV7-2 and TRBJ2-1, with 13 bases identical to TRBD2. V shed 2 bases, J shed 9 bases, and the junction held 4 bases outside the gene matches. Looked up from germline, CDR1 is SGHTA and CDR2 is FQGNSA. The CDR3 has 15 amino acids. The CDR3: CASSLWTSGSFEQFF. CDR3 sequence (DNA): TGTGCCAGCAGCTTATGGACTAGCGGGAGTTTTGAGCAGTTCTTC. The full variable domain, in which reference TRBV7-2 and TRBJ2-1 provide the parts outside the CDR3, is GAGVSQSPSNKVTEKGKDVELRCDPISGHTALYWYRQSLGQGLEFLIYFQGNSAPDKSGLPSDRFSAERTGGSVSTLTIQRTQQEDSAVYLCASSLWTSGSFEQFFGPGTRLTVL.

The gene calls are TRBV7-9 and TRBJ1-2; D perhaps matches TRBD1 (6 bases). The CDR3 is 13 amino acids. Germline loops: CDR1 SEHNR, CDR2 FQNEAQ (reference sequence). V lost 6 bases and J 9 bases, leaving 17 bases between the germline ends. CDR3 DNA: TGTGCCAGCAGTCGAGACAGGACCGACCGCTACACCTTC. The encoded protein is CASSRDRTDRYTF.

V and J are TRBV6-5 and TRBJ1-2; TRBD1 matches at 7 bases. There are 15 residues in the CDR3. V shed 6 bases and J 4 bases; nucleotides not matched to a gene: 11. The germline V gene has CDR1 MNHEY and CDR2 SVGAGI. DNA of the CDR3: TGTGCCAGCAGCGACCGACAGGGTGAGGGCTATGGCTACACCTTC. This gives the protein CASSDRQGEGYGYTF.

V usage is TRBV28 and J usage is TRBJ1-2; D is undetermined. There are 12 residues in the CDR3. CDR1 and CDR2 (germline): MDHEN, SYDVKM. V lost 6 bases and J lost 4, with 9 bases in between. Here the CDR3 reads CASREGFYGYTF. As DNA, the CDR3 is TGTGCCAGCAGGGAGGGCTTCTATGGCTACACCTTC.

The chain carries TRBV11-3 and TRBJ2-1; the match to TRBD2 covers 7 bases. CDR1 is SGHNT, CDR2 YENEEA, per germline. This CDR3 is 15 amino acids long. With V trimmed by 5 bases and J by 4 bases, 8 bases remained unmatched. The CDR3 region is CASSLGSGGYNEQFF. DNA of the CDR3: TGTGCCAGCAGCCTAGGGTCGGGAGGTTACAATGAGCAGTTCTTC. Full variable domain (missing parts from reference TRBV11-3 and TRBJ2-1): EAGVVQSPRYKIIEKKQPVAFWCNPISGHNTLYWYLQNLGQGPELLIRYENEEAVDDSQLPKDRFSAERLKGVDSTLKIQPAELGDSAVYLCASSLGSGGYNEQFFGPGTRLTVL.

This clone was seen just once. The chain recombines TRBV12-5 with TRBJ1-3; D ambiguous. This CDR3 spans 13 amino acids. The V gene's germline CDR1 is LGHNT and CDR2 FRNRAP. Trimming pared 11 bases from V and 0 bases from J, leaving 11 bases between. The CDR3, as DNA: TGTGCTTGGCGGGTGAGCTCTGGAAACACCATATATTTT. The encoded protein is CAWRVSSGNTIYF.

The genes are TRBV3-1 (or the pseudogene TRBV3-2) and TRBJ2-7; D not resolved. V lost 4 bases and J 4 bases, leaving 11 bases between the germline ends. Germline-derived CDR1 and CDR2 are LGHDT and YNNKEL (reference sequence). The CDR3 contains 13 residues. CDR3: CASSRLIPYEQYF. CDR3 DNA: TGTGCCAGCAGCCGCTTGATACCGTACGAGCAGTACTTC.

The genes are TRBV7-2 and TRBJ1-1; D remains ambiguous. The CDR3 length is 12 residues. The germline V gene has CDR1 SGHTA and CDR2 FQGNSA. V shed 3 bases and J shed 8 bases, with 10 bases lying between them. The CDR3 DNA reads as TGTGCCAGCAGCTTCATGTATGGGGAAGCTTTCTTT. Encoded protein: CASSFMYGEAFF.

This sequence joins TRBV12-5 and TRBJ1-2, with a possible D match to TRBD1 (6 bases). Trimming took 2 bases from V and 0 from J, leaving 13 bases between them. The CDR3 consists of 16 residues. Germline CDR1 is LGHNT and CDR2 is FRNRAP. The CDR3: CASGLRCRTANYGYTF. CDR3 DNA sequence: TGTGCTAGTGGTTTGCGTTGTCGGACAGCTAACTATGGCTACACCTTC.

The CDR3 DNA follows: TGTGCCAGCAGTTTACTGGGGGGCCAGGACTATGGCTACACCTTC. Translating gives CASSLLGGQDYGYTF. This rearrangement joins TRBV28 to TRBJ1-2; D perhaps matches TRBD1 (6 bases). Per germline, CDR1 MDHEN and CDR2 SYDVKM. The CDR3 covers 15 residues. Trimming stripped 2 bases from V and 3 bases from J, with 13 bases between.

The chain couples TRBV9 to TRBJ1-2; no clear D gene. V was cut by 2 bases and J by 0 bases, with 11 bases left in between. Germline CDR1 reads SGDLS; CDR2 reads YYNGEE. The CDR3 spans 15 residues. Here the CDR3 reads CASSVESASNYGYTF. In DNA, the CDR3 is TGTGCCAGCAGCGTGGAAAGCGCCTCTAACTATGGCTACACCTTC.

The V and J genes are TRBV27 and TRBJ2-5; a possible D gene is TRBD2 (5 bases). Germline V CDR1 and CDR2: MNHEY, SMNVEV (reference sequence). The V end was cut by 1 base, the J end by 1 base, with 16 bases between. The CDR3 consists of 17 residues. CDR3 bases: TGTGCCAGCAGTTTATACGCTCGGGGTCACCTCCAAGAGACCCAGTACTTC. Protein product: CASSLYARGHLQETQYF.

The rearrangement uses TRBV15 and TRBJ1-2; no firm D call. The V end lost 0 bases, the J end lost 1 base, and 6 bases lay between the germline ends. From germline, CDR1 is LNHNV and CDR2 YYDKDF (reference sequence). This CDR3 has 14 amino acids. The CDR3 region is CATSRDRGNYGYTF. The CDR3 nucleotides are TGTGCCACCAGCAGAGATCGGGGTAACTATGGCTACACCTTC. The full variable domain, with the rest looked up from reference TRBV15 and TRBJ1-2, is DAMVIQNPRYQVTQFGKPVTLSCSQTLNHNVMYWYQQKSSQAPKLLFHYYDKDFNNEADTPDNFQSRRPNTSFCFLDIRSPGLGDTAMYLCATSRDRGNYGYTFGSGTRLTVV.